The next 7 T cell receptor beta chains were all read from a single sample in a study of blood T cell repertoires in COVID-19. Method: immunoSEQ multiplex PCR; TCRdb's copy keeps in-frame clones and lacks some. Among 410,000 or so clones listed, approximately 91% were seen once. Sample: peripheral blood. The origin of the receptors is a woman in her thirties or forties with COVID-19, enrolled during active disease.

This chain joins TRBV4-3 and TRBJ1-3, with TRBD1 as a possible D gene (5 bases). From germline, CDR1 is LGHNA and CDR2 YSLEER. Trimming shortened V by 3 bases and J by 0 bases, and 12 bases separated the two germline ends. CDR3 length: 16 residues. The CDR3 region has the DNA TGCGCCAGCAGCCATAACACAGGACACTCTGGAAACACCATATATTTT. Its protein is CASSHNTGHSGNTIYF.

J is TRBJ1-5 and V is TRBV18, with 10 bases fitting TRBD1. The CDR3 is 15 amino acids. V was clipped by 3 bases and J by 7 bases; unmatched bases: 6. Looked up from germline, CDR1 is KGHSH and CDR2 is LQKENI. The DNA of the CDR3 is TGTGCCAGCTCACCGCCCGGGACAGGGGCACAGCCCCAGCATTTT. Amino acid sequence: CASSPPGTGAQPQHF.

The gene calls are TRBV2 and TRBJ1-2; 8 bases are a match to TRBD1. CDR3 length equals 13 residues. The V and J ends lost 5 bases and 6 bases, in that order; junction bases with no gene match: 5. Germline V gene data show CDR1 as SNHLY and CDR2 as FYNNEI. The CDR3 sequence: CASSRDRSHGYTF. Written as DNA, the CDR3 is TGTGCCAGCAGTCGGGACAGGAGCCATGGCTACACCTTC. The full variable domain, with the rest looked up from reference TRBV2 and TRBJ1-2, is EPEVTQTPSHQVTQMGQEVILRCVPISNHLYFYWYRQILGQKVEFLVSFYNNEISEKSEIFDDQFSVERPDGSNFTLKIRSTKLEDSAMYFCASSRDRSHGYTFGSGTRLTVV.

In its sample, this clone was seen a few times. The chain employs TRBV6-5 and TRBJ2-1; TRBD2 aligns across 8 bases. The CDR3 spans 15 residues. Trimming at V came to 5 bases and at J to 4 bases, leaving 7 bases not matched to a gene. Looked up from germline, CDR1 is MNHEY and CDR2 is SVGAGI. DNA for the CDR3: TGTGCCAGCAGTCCAACGGGGGGGGGATACAATGAGCAGTTCTTC. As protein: CASSPTGGGYNEQFF.

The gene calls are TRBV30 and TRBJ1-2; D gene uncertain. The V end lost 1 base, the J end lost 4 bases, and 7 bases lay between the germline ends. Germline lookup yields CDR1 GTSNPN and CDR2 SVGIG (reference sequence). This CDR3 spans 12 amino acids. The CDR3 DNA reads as TGTGCCTGGAGTGCGGGGAGCTATGGCTACACCTTC. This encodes CAWSAGSYGYTF.

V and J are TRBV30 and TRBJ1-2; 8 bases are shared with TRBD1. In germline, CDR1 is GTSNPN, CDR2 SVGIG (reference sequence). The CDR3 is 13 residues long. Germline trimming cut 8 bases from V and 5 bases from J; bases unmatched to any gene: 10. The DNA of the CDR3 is TGTGCCGGAGGACAGGGCGGAAGTTATGGCTACACCTTC. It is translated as CAGGQGGSYGYTF.

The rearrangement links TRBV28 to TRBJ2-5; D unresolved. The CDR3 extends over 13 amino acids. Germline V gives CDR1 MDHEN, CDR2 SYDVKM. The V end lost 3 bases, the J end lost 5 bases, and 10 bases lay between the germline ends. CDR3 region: CASSFFPVETQYF. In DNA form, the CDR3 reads TGTGCCAGCAGTTTCTTCCCTGTGGAGACCCAGTACTTC.